One sample yielded the 22 T cell receptor beta chains listed below, sequenced in a study of T-cell memory formation after mild COVID-19. Each CDR3 protein is one row after TCRdb ran MiXCR on the 5' RACE reads. Of approximately 300,000 distinct CDR3 sequences listed, less than 20% are singletons. Sequencing was performed on PBMCs or a T cell subset sorted from them (not recorded which). Receptors originate from a man aged 18 to 29 who had mild COVID-19 (a few samples of this study predate the infection). Cell type and time point are not known.

This clonotype was recorded a few times. The CDR3 DNA reads as TGTGCCAGCAGCCAGAGCCCTTGGGCAGGGAGGTCTGTTCAGCCCCAGCATTTT. This encodes CASSQSPWAGRSVQPQHF. The chain has TRBV4-2 and TRBJ1-5; D is perhaps TRBD1 (5 bases). Germline CDR1 reads LGHNA; CDR2 reads YNFKEQ. The CDR3 has 18 residues. Deletions cut 3 bases from V and 6 bases from J, with 24 bases between.

This clonotype appeared a few times. The genes are TRBV7-2 and TRBJ2-5; TRBD1 aligns across 8 bases. The CDR3 runs to 15 residues. V was clipped by 4 bases and J by 5 bases; unmatched bases: 9. CDR1 SGHTA and CDR2 FQGNSA come from the germline V gene. The chain's CDR3 is CASSWTGYGQETQYF. Here the CDR3 DNA reads TGTGCCAGCAGCTGGACAGGGTATGGGCAGGAGACCCAGTACTTC.

The sample holds a few counts of this clonotype. V usage is TRBV12-3 or TRBV12-4 and J usage is TRBJ1-2; D might be TRBD1 (5 bases). V was cut by 7 bases and J by 6 bases, with 18 bases left in between. The CDR3 contains 14 residues. The CDR3 here is CASTPRGVTDGYTF. The CDR3, as DNA: TGTGCCAGCACCCCGAGGGGTGTTACGGATGGCTACACCTTC.

There are a few counts of this clonotype. V and J are TRBV9 and TRBJ2-3; perhaps TRBD2 as D (7 bases). Germline CDR1 SGDLS, CDR2 YYNGEE. V lost 3 bases, J lost 0 bases, and 11 bases lay in between. This CDR3 has 15 amino acids. CDR3 nucleotide sequence: TGTGCCAGCAGCGGGGGGGGCTTCAGCACAGATACGCAGTATTTT. Protein: CASSGGGFSTDTQYF.

This clonotype was detected a few times. The CDR3 protein is CASSYDRGDTDTQYF. Here the CDR3 DNA reads TGCGCCAGCAGTTACGACAGGGGGGACACAGATACGCAGTATTTT. The gene calls are TRBV5-1 and TRBJ2-3; 9 positions match TRBD1. From germline, CDR1 is SGHRS and CDR2 YFSETQ. This CDR3 spans 15 amino acids. Trimming took 5 bases from V and 2 from J; bases not matched to a gene: 6.

This clonotype was counted only a few times. The chain carries TRBV7-9 and TRBJ1-2; D remains unclear. The CDR3 covers 14 residues. V dropped 1 base and J dropped 4 bases, with 10 bases sitting between them. Germline CDR1 and CDR2: SEHNR and FQNEAQ (reference sequence). This CDR3 is CASSLGHGTYGYTF. CDR3 bases: TGTGCCAGCAGCTTAGGCCACGGAACCTATGGCTACACCTTC.

The V gene is TRBV10-3, the J gene TRBJ1-5, with 8 bases that match TRBD1. The V and J ends lost 3 bases and 6 bases, in that order; junction bases with no gene match: 4. CDR3 length equals 14 residues. Germline CDR1 and CDR2: ENHRY and SYGVKD. This CDR3 is CAISDRGRSQPQHF. The CDR3 DNA reads TGTGCCATCAGTGACAGGGGGCGAAGTCAGCCCCAGCATTTT.

This clonotype was seen a handful of times. The chain combines TRBV5-4 with TRBJ2-1; D assignment may be TRBD1 or TRBD2 (5 bases each). Trimming pared 0 bases from V and 10 bases from J, leaving 8 bases between. This CDR3 has 12 amino acids. The germline gives CDR1 SGHNT, CDR2 YYREEE (reference sequence). The CDR3, as DNA: TGTGCCAGCAGCTTGGTCGGGGCAGAGCAGTTCTTC. Amino acids: CASSLVGAEQFF.

This clonotype was observed a handful of times. The rearrangement uses TRBV15 and TRBJ1-2, with D possibly TRBD1 on 5 matching bases. Germline V gene sequence: CDR1 LNHNV, CDR2 YYDKDF (reference sequence). This CDR3 has 16 residues. V lost 0 bases and J lost 5, with 16 bases in between. The CDR3 DNA is TGTGCCACCAGCAGAGATCAGGGTTGGGGCCTATATGGCTACACCTTC. Residues: CATSRDQGWGLYGYTF.

This clonotype showed up just a few times. The chain joins TRBV7-9 to TRBJ2-1, with D tentatively TRBD2 (6 bases). The V end lost 3 bases, the J end lost 5 bases, and 8 bases lay between the germline ends. The CDR3 sequence is 13 residues long. The germline V gene has CDR1 SEHNR and CDR2 FQNEAQ (reference sequence). CDR3 region: CASSFRENNEQFF. CDR3 coding DNA: TGTGCCAGCAGCTTCCGGGAGAACAATGAGCAGTTCTTC.

This clonotype showed up just a few times. This chain uses TRBV6-6 with TRBJ2-7, with TRBD1 matching 9 bases. Germline-derived CDR1 and CDR2 are MNHNY and SVGAGI (reference sequence). The ends lost 8 bases at V and 5 bases at J; junction bases unmatched: 1. The length of the CDR3 is 11 residues. CDR3 bases: TGTGCCAGCGGACAGGGGAACGAGCAGTACGTC. Encoded protein: CASGQGNEQYV.

This clonotype has a handful of counts. This sequence joins TRBV7-2 and TRBJ2-3; no clear D gene. Looked up from germline, CDR1 is SGHTA and CDR2 is FQGNSA. The CDR3 runs to 13 residues. Trimming removed 4 bases from V and 2 bases from J, with 7 bases in between. CDR3 DNA sequence: TGTGCCAGCAGCTCGGTGGCCACAGATACGCAGTATTTT. This translates into CASSSVATDTQYF.

This clonotype showed up just a few times. This sequence joins TRBV12-3 or TRBV12-4 and TRBJ2-1, with a weak D call TRBD2 (7 bases). The ends were cut back, 2 bases at V and 10 bases at J, with 12 bases in the middle. The CDR3 spans 13 residues. This CDR3 reads CASSLRSGGEQFF. The DNA for the CDR3 is TGTGCCAGCAGTTTACGGTCGGGGGGCGAGCAGTTCTTC.

The chain has TRBV4-3 and TRBJ2-1; the match to TRBD2 covers 10 bases. This CDR3 has 16 residues. Germline values: CDR1 LGHNA, CDR2 YSLEER. The V and J ends lost 1 base and 3 bases, in that order; junction bases with no gene match: 3. The CDR3 region is CASSQASGGLYNEQFF. As DNA, the CDR3 is TGCGCCAGCAGCCAAGCTAGCGGGGGCCTCTACAATGAGCAGTTCTTC.

The table lists this clonotype with a few counts. The chain couples TRBV4-3 to TRBJ2-5, with D possibly TRBD2 on 6 matching bases. The CDR3 covers 15 residues. Trimming removed 0 bases at V and 4 bases at J, with 12 bases between. The germline V gene encodes CDR1 LGHNA and CDR2 YSLEER. The CDR3 region is CASSQEWAGRETQYF. In DNA, the CDR3 is TGCGCCAGCAGCCAAGAATGGGCGGGGAGAGAGACCCAGTACTTC.

The chain employs TRBV7-6 and TRBJ1-3; D gene ambiguous. Germline values: CDR1 SGHVS, CDR2 FNYEAQ. The length of the CDR3 is 15 residues. V gave up 5 bases and J gave up 0 bases, with 11 bases separating them. The CDR3 DNA reads TGTGCCAGCAGCGACCCCCGCGTCTCTGGAAACACCATATATTTT. It encodes CASSDPRVSGNTIYF.

This clonotype was detected a few times. The V call is TRBV7-6, the J call TRBJ1-2; tentative D call: TRBD1 (5 bases). CDR1 and CDR2 from the germline V gene are SGHVS and FNYEAQ. V was pared by 5 bases and J by 6 bases, with 22 bases between. The CDR3 loop spans 16 amino acids. CDR3 DNA sequence: TGTGCCAGCAGCCAGCAACCCTTCTCGGAAGGGGATGGCTACACCTTC. Encoded protein: CASSQQPFSEGDGYTF. Full variable domain (rest looked up from reference TRBV7-6 and TRBJ1-2): GAGVSQSPRYKVTKRGQDVALRCDPISGHVSLYWYRQALGQGPEFLTYFNYEAQQDKSGLPNDRFSAERPEGSISTLTIQRTEQRDSAMYRCASSQQPFSEGDGYTFGSGTRLTVV.

The gene calls are TRBV5-1 and TRBJ1-1, with TRBD1 as a possible D gene (6 bases). This CDR3 comprises 16 residues. CDR1 SGHRS and CDR2 YFSETQ come from the germline V gene. Trimming removed 4 bases from V and 4 bases from J, with 20 bases in between. The CDR3 DNA sequence: TGCGCCAGCAGCCCGGAGTGGGGGCGCTTGGGCACTGAAGCTTTCTTT. Its translation is CASSPEWGRLGTEAFF.

This clonotype was picked up many times. V and J are TRBV18 and TRBJ2-1, with D maybe TRBD2 (6 bases). From germline, CDR1 is KGHSH and CDR2 LQKENI. The CDR3 extends over 16 amino acids. V shed 0 bases and J shed 2 bases, with 11 bases lying between them. This CDR3 reads CASSPPAGTAYNEQFF. For the CDR3, the DNA is TGTGCCAGCTCACCACCGGCGGGGACCGCCTACAATGAGCAGTTCTTC. The entire variable domain, with the rest obtained from reference TRBV18 and TRBJ2-1, is as follows: NAGVMQNPRHLVRRRGQEARLRCSPMKGHSHVYWYRQLPEEGLKFMVYLQKENIIDESGMPKERFSAEFPKEGPSILRIQQVVRGDSAAYFCASSPPAGTAYNEQFFGPGTRLTVL.

This clonotype was found a few times. V is TRBV29-1 and J is TRBJ1-2; D is ambiguous. The CDR3 has 11 amino acids. Germline V gene data show CDR1 as SQVTM and CDR2 as ANQGSEA. The V end was cut by 7 bases, the J end by 4 bases, with 10 bases between. The DNA of the CDR3 is TGCAGCGGCTGGGGTGTCTATGGCTACACCTTC. It specifies CSGWGVYGYTF.

This clonotype was seen ten or more times. This chain uses TRBV4-2 with TRBJ2-1; no firm D call. The CDR3 is made up of 14 amino acids. Germline V gene data show CDR1 as LGHNA and CDR2 as YNFKEQ. V shed 5 bases and J shed 2 bases, with 10 bases lying between them. The CDR3 DNA is TGTGCCAGCAGCGTAGGTAGTCCCTACAATGAGCAGTTCTTC. This gives the protein CASSVGSPYNEQFF.

This clonotype was seen at least ten times. The V gene is TRBV7-9, the J gene TRBJ1-1; maybe TRBD1 (6 bases). The germline V gene encodes CDR1 SEHNR and CDR2 FQNEAQ (reference sequence). This CDR3 spans 13 amino acids. The ends were cut back, 8 bases at V and 1 base at J, with 11 bases in the middle. The CDR3 spells CASGTGKNTEAFF. CDR3 coding DNA: TGTGCCAGCGGTACAGGGAAGAACACTGAAGCTTTCTTT.